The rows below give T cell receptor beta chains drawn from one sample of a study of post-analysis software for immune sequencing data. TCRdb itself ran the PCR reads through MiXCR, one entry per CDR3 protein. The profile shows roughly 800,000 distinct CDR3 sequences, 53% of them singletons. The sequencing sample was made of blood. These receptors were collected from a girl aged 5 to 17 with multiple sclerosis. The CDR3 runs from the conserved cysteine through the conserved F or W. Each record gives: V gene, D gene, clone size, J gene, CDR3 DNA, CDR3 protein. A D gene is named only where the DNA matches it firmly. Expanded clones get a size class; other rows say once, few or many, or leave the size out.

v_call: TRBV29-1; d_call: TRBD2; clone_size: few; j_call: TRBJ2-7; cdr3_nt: TGCAGCGTTGAAGAACAGCGGGGCCCCTACGAGCAGTACTTC; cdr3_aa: CSVEEQRGPYEQYF
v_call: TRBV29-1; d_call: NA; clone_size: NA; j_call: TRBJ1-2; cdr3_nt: TGCAGCGGAAGAGCAATACAGGGTTATGACTATGGCTACACCTTC; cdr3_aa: CSGRAIQGYDYGYTF
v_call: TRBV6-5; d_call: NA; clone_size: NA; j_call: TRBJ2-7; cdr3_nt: TGTGCCAGCAGTCCCTCGCCTGAGATTACCTACGAGCAGTACTTC; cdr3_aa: CASSPSPEITYEQYF
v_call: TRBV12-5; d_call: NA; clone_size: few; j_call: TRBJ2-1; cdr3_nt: TGTGCTAGTGGTAACCGACAGGAGGTCGGCTACAATGAGCAGTTCTTC; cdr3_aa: CASGNRQEVGYNEQFF
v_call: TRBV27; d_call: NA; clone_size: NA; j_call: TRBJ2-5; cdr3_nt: TGTGCCAGCAGTCCGCTGGACCTGGCGGAGACCCAGTACTTC; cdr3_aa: CASSPLDLAETQYF
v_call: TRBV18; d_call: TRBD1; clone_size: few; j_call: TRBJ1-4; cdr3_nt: TGTGCCAGCTCAGAAGACAGGGCCGGTGAAAAACTGTTTTTT; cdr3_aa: CASSEDRAGEKLFF
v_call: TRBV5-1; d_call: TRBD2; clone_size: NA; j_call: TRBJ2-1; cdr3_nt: TGCGCCAGCAGCTCGACCGTTAGCGGGGGGGCGGGGAATGAGCAGTTCTTC; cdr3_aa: CASSSTVSGGAGNEQFF
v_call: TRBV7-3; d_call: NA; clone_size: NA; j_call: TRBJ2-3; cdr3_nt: TGTGCCAGCAGCTTAACAGGGTTTCGGTCAGATACGCAGTATTTT; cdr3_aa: CASSLTGFRSDTQYF
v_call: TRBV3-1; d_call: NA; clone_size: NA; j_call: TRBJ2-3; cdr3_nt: TGTGCCAGCAACCAGGCGGCGTCCCCAGATACGCAGTATTTT; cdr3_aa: CASNQAASPDTQYF
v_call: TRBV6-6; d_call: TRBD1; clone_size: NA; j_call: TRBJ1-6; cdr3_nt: TGTGCCAGCAGTTACTTCGGGACAGACCCCAGGTCACCCCTCCACTTT; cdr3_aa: CASSYFGTDPRSPLHF
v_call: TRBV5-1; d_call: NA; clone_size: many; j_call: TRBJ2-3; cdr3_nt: TGCGCCAGCAGCTTGGTAGCCTTCTTAGATACGCAGTATTTT; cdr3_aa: CASSLVAFLDTQYF
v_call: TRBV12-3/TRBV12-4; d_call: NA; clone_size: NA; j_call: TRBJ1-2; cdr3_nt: TGTGCCAGCAGTGTAGATGGACAGCCCAGCTATGGCTACACCTTC; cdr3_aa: CASSVDGQPSYGYTF
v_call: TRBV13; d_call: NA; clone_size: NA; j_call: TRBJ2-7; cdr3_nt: TGTGCCAGCAGCCAGGATAGCGTCTCCTCGGGCGAGCAGTACTTC; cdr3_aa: CASSQDSVSSGEQYF
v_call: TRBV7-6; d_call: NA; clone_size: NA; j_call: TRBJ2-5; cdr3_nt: TGTGCCAGCAGCTTACAGGACTTTGAAGAGACCCAGTACTTC; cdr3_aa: CASSLQDFEETQYF
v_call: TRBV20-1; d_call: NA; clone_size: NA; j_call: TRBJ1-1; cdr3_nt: TGCAGTGCTGCAGCGTACACTGAAGCTTTCTTT; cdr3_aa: CSAAAYTEAFF
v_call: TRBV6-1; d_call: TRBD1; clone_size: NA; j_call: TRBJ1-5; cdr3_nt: TGTGCCAGCAGTGATTTGACAGGGCTTGTTAGACAGCCCCAGCATTTT; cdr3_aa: CASSDLTGLVRQPQHF
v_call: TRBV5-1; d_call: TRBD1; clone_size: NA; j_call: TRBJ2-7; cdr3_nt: TGCGCCAGCAGCAGACCACCGGGACAGGGTAACTACGAGCAGTACTTC; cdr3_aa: CASSRPPGQGNYEQYF
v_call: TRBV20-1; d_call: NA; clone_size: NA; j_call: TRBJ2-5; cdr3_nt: TGCAGTGCAGAGGAAAAAGAGACCCAGTACTTC; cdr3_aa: CSAEEKETQYF
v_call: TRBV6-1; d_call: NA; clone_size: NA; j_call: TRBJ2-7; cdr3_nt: TGTGCCACCACAGGGAGCCCTATCTCCGAGCAGTACTTC; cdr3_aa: CATTGSPISEQYF
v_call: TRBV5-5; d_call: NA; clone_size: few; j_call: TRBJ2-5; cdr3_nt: TGTGCCAGCATCCCCCTGAGTAGCCAAGAGACCCAGTACTTC; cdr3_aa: CASIPLSSQETQYF
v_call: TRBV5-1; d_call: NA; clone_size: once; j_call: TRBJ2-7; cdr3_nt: TGCGCCAGCAGCTGGTTGGGGGACGAGCAGTACTTC; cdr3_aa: CASSWLGDEQYF
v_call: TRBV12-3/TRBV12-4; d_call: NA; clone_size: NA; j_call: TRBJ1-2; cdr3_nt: TGTGCCAGCAGTTTCCCGGGACTCGGTCGGAAGGGCTATGGCTACACCTTC; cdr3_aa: CASSFPGLGRKGYGYTF
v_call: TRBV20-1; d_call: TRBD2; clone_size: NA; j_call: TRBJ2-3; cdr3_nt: TGCAGTGCTCGACCCCAGACTAGCGGGAGAGATACGCAGTATTTT; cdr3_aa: CSARPQTSGRDTQYF
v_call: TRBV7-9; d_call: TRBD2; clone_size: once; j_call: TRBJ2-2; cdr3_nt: TGTGCCAGCAGCTTAGCGACCGGACTAGCCACCGGGGAGCTGTTTTTT; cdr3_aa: CASSLATGLATGELFF